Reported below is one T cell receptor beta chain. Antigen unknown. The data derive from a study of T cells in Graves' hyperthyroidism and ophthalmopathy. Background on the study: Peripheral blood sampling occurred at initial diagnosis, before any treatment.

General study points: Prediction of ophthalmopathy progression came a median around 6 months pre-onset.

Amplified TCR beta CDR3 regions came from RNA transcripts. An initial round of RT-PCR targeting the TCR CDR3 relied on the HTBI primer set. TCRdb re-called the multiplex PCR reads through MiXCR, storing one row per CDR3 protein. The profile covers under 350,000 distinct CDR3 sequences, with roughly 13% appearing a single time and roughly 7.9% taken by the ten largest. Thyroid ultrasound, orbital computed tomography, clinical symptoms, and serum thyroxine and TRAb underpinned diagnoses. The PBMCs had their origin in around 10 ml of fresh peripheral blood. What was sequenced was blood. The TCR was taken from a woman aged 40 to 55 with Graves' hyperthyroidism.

CDR3 DNA sequence: TGTGCCAGCTCACCGTCAGCGGGAGCTAACTACGAGCAGTACTTC. It encodes CASSPSAGANYEQYF. V gene TRBV18 combines with J gene TRBJ2-7, with 8 bases identical to TRBD2. Germline CDR1 reads KGHSH; CDR2 reads LQKENI. The CDR3 contains 15 residues. The V segment lost 3 bases and the J segment 3 bases; nucleotides outside the gene matches: 7. The full variable domain, in which reference TRBV18 and TRBJ2-7 provide the parts outside the CDR3, is NAGVMQNPRHLVRRRGQEARLRCSPMKGHSHVYWYRQLPEEGLKFMVYLQKENIIDESGMPKERFSAEFPKEGPSILRIQQVVRGDSAAYFCASSPSAGANYEQYFGPGTRLTVT.